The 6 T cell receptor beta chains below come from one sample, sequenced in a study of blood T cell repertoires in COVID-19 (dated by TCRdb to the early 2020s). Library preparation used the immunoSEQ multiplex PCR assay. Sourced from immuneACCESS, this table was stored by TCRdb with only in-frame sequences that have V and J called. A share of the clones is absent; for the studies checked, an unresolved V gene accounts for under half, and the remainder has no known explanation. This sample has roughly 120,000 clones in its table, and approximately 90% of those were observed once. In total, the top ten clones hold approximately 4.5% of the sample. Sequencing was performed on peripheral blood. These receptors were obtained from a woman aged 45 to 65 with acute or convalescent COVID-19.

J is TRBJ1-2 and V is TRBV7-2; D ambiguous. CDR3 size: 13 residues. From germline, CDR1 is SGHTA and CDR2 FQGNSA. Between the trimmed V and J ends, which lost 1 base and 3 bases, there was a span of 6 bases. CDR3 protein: CASSLGGYYGYTF. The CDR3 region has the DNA TGTGCCAGCAGCTTAGGAGGTTACTATGGCTACACCTTC.

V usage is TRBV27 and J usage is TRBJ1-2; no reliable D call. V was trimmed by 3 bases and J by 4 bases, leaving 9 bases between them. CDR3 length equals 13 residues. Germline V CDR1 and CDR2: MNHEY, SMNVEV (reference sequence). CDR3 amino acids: CASSFQAGYGYTF. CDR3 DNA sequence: TGTGCCAGCAGTTTTCAGGCCGGCTATGGCTACACCTTC.

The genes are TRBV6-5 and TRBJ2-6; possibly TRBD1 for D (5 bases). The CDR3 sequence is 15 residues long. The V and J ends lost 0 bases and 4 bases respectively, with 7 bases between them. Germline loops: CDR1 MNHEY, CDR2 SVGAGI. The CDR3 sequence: CASSYSGEGANVLTF. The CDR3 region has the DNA TGTGCCAGCAGTTACTCAGGGGAAGGGGCCAACGTCCTGACTTTC.

The CDR3 loop reads CASKPSTGPIRYNEQFF. Here the CDR3 DNA reads TGTGCCAGCAAACCGTCGACAGGCCCAATTAGGTACAATGAGCAGTTCTTC. V is TRBV2 and J is TRBJ2-1; TRBD1 is a possible D gene (6 bases). This CDR3 region has 17 residues. Germline V gives CDR1 SNHLY, CDR2 FYNNEI. V was trimmed by 7 bases and J by 4 bases, leaving 23 bases between them.

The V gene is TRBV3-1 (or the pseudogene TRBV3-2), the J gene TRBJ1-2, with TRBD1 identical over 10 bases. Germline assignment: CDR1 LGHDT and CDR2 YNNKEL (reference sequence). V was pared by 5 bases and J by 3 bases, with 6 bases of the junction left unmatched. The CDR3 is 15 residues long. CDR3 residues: CASSTTGGEDYGYTF. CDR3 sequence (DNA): TGTGCCAGCAGCACGACAGGGGGCGAGGACTATGGCTACACCTTC.

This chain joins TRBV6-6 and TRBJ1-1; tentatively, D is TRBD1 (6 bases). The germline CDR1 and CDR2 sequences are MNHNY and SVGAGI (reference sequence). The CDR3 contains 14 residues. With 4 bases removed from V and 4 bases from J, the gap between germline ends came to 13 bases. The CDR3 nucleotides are TGTGCCAGCAGTTTGGGTCAGGGGCTCACTGAAGCTTTCTTT. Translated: CASSLGQGLTEAFF.